These T cell receptor beta chains were read from a single sample in a study of blood T cell repertoires in COVID-19. The repertoire was sequenced with immunoSEQ multiplex PCR; TCRdb's copy has only in-frame clones and lacks some. Here the sample spans approximately 250,000 clones, 84% being singletons. Sequencing was done on a sample of peripheral blood. The receptors here all came from a human donor in a cohort sampled during active COVID-19. Both conserved end residues are part of each CDR3. The order of the fields is J gene, D gene, clone size, V gene, CDR3 DNA, CDR3 protein. A D gene is named only where the DNA matches it firmly. Clone size appears in some rows only: once, few, many, or a class for an expanded clone.

>TRBJ1-6|TRBD1|NA|TRBV3-1/TRBV3-2
TGTGCCAGCAGCCAAGATCCCCGGGGACAGGGTGTTCTTCGGGCTTCACCCCTCCACTTT
CASSQDPRGQGVLRASPLHF
>TRBJ1-5|NA|NA|TRBV19
TGTGCCAGTAGTATTAGCCGTGATCGCAATCAGCCCCAGCATTTT
CASSISRDRNQPQHF
>TRBJ1-6|NA|NA|TRBV5-1
TGCGCCAGCAGCTCGGACGGGGTTGGTTCACCCCTCCACTTT
CASSSDGVGSPLHF
>TRBJ1-5|NA|NA|TRBV15
TGTGCCACCAGTAAACAGCAAACCACTGGGCAGCCCCAGCATTTT
CATSKQQTTGQPQHF
>TRBJ2-3|TRBD2|NA|TRBV5-4
TGTGCCAGCAGCTACGGACTAGCGGGGGGGCAAGATACGCAGTATTTT
CASSYGLAGGQDTQYF
>TRBJ1-4|NA|NA|TRBV2
TGTGCCAGCAGTGAATGGGGGGTAGATGAAAAACTGTTTTTT
CASSEWGVDEKLFF
>TRBJ2-1|NA|NA|TRBV6-8
TGTGCCAGCCCGCCGGGACTGGATTACTACAATGAGCAGTTCTTC
CASPPGLDYYNEQFF
>TRBJ2-3|NA|few|TRBV4-3
TGCGCCAGCAGCCAAGTAGGTAGCGGCACAGATACGCAGTATTTT
CASSQVGSGTDTQYF
>TRBJ2-1|NA|NA|TRBV29-1
TGCAGCGTTGAAGATCTCACTGAAAGCTCCTACAATGAGCAGTTCTTC
CSVEDLTESSYNEQFF
>TRBJ2-3|NA|NA|TRBV9
TGTGCCAGCAGCGCCCGGGGGACAGCTAGCACAGATACGCAGTATTTT
CASSARGTASTDTQYF
>TRBJ2-3|TRBD2|NA|TRBV3-1/TRBV3-2
TGTGCCAGCAGCCAGTGGACTAGCGTAGATACGCAGTATTTT
CASSQWTSVDTQYF
>TRBJ1-2|NA|NA|TRBV5-1
TGCGCCAGCAGTCGGGGTCCCGGAGCTAACTATGGCTACACCTTC
CASSRGPGANYGYTF
>TRBJ1-6|NA|few|TRBV11-3
TGTGCCAGCAGCCGAGACGGCAGGGGTAATTCACCCCTCCACTTT
CASSRDGRGNSPLHF
>TRBJ2-7|NA|NA|TRBV6-6
TGTGCCAGCAGTGGCAAGGGAGGGGGAAGCTCCTACGAGCAGTACTTC
CASSGKGGGSSYEQYF
>TRBJ1-3|NA|NA|TRBV19
TGTGCCAGTAGTATATGGCCTTCCACTGGAAACACCATATATTTT
CASSIWPSTGNTIYF
>TRBJ2-5|NA|NA|TRBV11-2
TGTGCCAGCAGCTTAGCAGAGTTAGCGCAGACCCAGTACTTC
CASSLAELAQTQYF
>TRBJ2-5|TRBD2|NA|TRBV5-5
TGTGCCAGCAGCTCGGGACTAGCGGGGGGGCATGAGACCCAGTACTTC
CASSSGLAGGHETQYF
>TRBJ1-4|NA|once|TRBV7-9
TGTGCCAGCACGACCGGACAGCTAACTAATGAAAAACTGTTTTTT
CASTTGQLTNEKLFF
>TRBJ1-4|NA|few|TRBV4-3
TGCGCCAGCAGCCAAGCCCTCAACCGGGACACAACTAATGAAAAACTGTTTTTT
CASSQALNRDTTNEKLFF
>TRBJ2-1|TRBD2|NA|TRBV29-1
TGCAGCGTTGAGGGACTAGCGGGACACCTATACAATGAGCAGTTCTTC
CSVEGLAGHLYNEQFF
>TRBJ2-1|TRBD2|few|TRBV11-1
TGTGCCACCCAGCTGGGAACTAGCGGGAGAGATGAGCAGTTCTTC
CATQLGTSGRDEQFF
>TRBJ2-3|NA|NA|TRBV5-8
TGTGCCAGCAGCCTAACCATCGCTACGCAGTATTTT
CASSLTIATQYF
>TRBJ1-1|NA|NA|TRBV7-6
TGTGCCAGCAGCTCCCTTGGCGGGGTAATGAACACTGAAGCTTTCTTT
CASSSLGGVMNTEAFF
>TRBJ1-3|NA|NA|TRBV7-6
TGTGCCAGCAGCTTAGTCAGACACGTCTCTGGAAACACCATATATTTT
CASSLVRHVSGNTIYF
>TRBJ1-3|NA|few|TRBV7-9
TGTGCCAGCAGCCAGCCCCCTGGAGAGGCTGGAAACACCATATATTTT
CASSQPPGEAGNTIYF
>TRBJ1-3|NA|NA|TRBV27
TGTGCCAGCAGTCCCCGCTTAGGACTGGGATCTGGAAACACCATATATTTT
CASSPRLGLGSGNTIYF
>TRBJ2-4|TRBD1|NA|TRBV19
TGTGCCAGTAGTATAGGACAGGGGGGCAAAAACATTCAGTACTTC
CASSIGQGGKNIQYF
>TRBJ2-1|TRBD1|NA|TRBV7-8
TGTGCCAGCAGCTTAGACAGGGGGCGAAACAATGAGCAGTTCTTC
CASSLDRGRNNEQFF
>TRBJ1-2|NA|many|TRBV4-1
TGCGCCAGCAGCCAAGATACCCCACAGTCCGGCTACACCTTC
CASSQDTPQSGYTF
>TRBJ1-2|NA|NA|TRBV19
TGTGCCAGTACCTCGGGGAGCCACCTACTCTTTTATGGCTACACCTTC
CASTSGSHLLFYGYTF
>TRBJ2-2|TRBD2|NA|TRBV5-1
TGCGCCAGCAGCTTGAAGCGGGGGTCGAACACCGGGGAGCTGTTTTTT
CASSLKRGSNTGELFF
>TRBJ1-5|NA|NA|TRBV5-8
TGTGCCAGCAGCTTGGGTACAGACCAGCATTTT
CASSLGTDQHF
>TRBJ1-2|NA|NA|TRBV14
TGTGCCAGCAGCCATCACCGACAAGACTATGGCTACACCTTC
CASSHHRQDYGYTF
>TRBJ1-5|TRBD1|NA|TRBV6-5
TGTGCCAGCCGACAGGGACGGGTAGATCAGCCCCAGCATTTT
CASRQGRVDQPQHF
>TRBJ1-4|NA|NA|TRBV7-2
TGTGCCAGCAGACTTACACCGGCAGGTGAAAAACTGTTTTTT
CASRLTPAGEKLFF
>TRBJ2-3|TRBD1|NA|TRBV5-1
TGCGCCAGCAGCCCGGGACAGGGGGTGATGACAGATACGCAGTATTTT
CASSPGQGVMTDTQYF
>TRBJ2-1|TRBD2|NA|TRBV19
TGTGCCAGTAGTATTAGGTCGACTAGCATCAATGAGCAGTTCTTC
CASSIRSTSINEQFF
>TRBJ2-1|NA|NA|TRBV3-1/TRBV3-2
TGTGCCAGCAGTCTTAGCCGGAGCTCCTACAATGAGCAGTTCTTC
CASSLSRSSYNEQFF
>TRBJ1-1|NA|few|TRBV6-1
TGTGCCAGCAGTGAAGCCCCCCGGGGGGGCGCGGGCATGAACACTGAAGCTTTCTTT
CASSEAPRGGAGMNTEAFF
>TRBJ2-6|TRBD1|NA|TRBV27
TGTGCCAGCAGTTTAACAGGGGGAGCTCCTCTCTCGGCCAACGTCCTGACTTTC
CASSLTGGAPLSANVLTF
>TRBJ2-5|NA|NA|TRBV14
TGTGCCAGCAGCCGCCGGGGGAGGCAAGAGACCCAGTACTTC
CASSRRGRQETQYF
>TRBJ1-2|TRBD1|NA|TRBV7-9
TGTGCCAGCAGCTTAGCGACAGGGGAAGTTAACTATGGCTACACCTTC
CASSLATGEVNYGYTF
>TRBJ2-3|NA|NA|TRBV7-9
TGTGCCAGCAGCCCCAAAAGGACTCTCAGCACAGATACGCAGTATTTT
CASSPKRTLSTDTQYF
>TRBJ2-2|NA|NA|TRBV30
TGTGCCTGGATAAATAAGGCGGCAGGGGAGCTGTTTTTT
CAWINKAAGELFF
>TRBJ2-3|TRBD1|NA|TRBV7-6
TGTGCCAGCAGCTACCTGGACAGGAGGTTAGCAGATACGCAGTATTTT
CASSYLDRRLADTQYF
>TRBJ1-5|TRBD1|NA|TRBV6-5
TGTGCCAGCAGCCGAAGGGGAACAGGGGCTACGGCCCAGCATTTT
CASSRRGTGATAQHF
>TRBJ2-1|TRBD2|NA|TRBV19
TGTGCCAGGAGACTAGCAGCCCAGGAGCAGTTCTTC
CARRLAAQEQFF
>TRBJ1-1|NA|NA|TRBV28
TGTGCCAGCAGTTTATTGGTTCTAGGGGACACTGAAGCTTTCTTT
CASSLLVLGDTEAFF
>TRBJ1-1|TRBD1|NA|TRBV28
TGTGCCACCACAGGGGGGAGAACTGAAGCTTTCTTT
CATTGGRTEAFF
>TRBJ2-1|TRBD2|once|TRBV11-2
TGTGCCAGCAGTTCTAGCGGGAGTTACAATGAGCAGTTCTTC
CASSSSGSYNEQFF
>TRBJ2-7|NA|NA|TRBV28
TGTGCCAGCAGGGGGCTTTCCTACGAGCAGTACTTC
CASRGLSYEQYF